A selection of T cell receptor beta chains follows, all from one sample in a study of response to subunit inactivated influenza vaccine. MiXCR, applied by TCRdb to the RT-PCR reads, yields one record per CDR3 protein. The top ten hold 11% of the sample, which has a few hundred thousand distinct CDR3 sequences, 11% to 15% seen once. The sample was PBMCs from blood, taken approximately 12 days after vaccination. The source of these receptors is a man in his fifties who received an inactivated influenza vaccine. Each CDR3 is given with its conserved first and last residue. Fields, in order: D gene, clone size, CDR3 length, V gene, J gene, CDR3 protein, CDR3 DNA. The D gene is left open where the match is weak. Clone size, where shown, is once, few, many, or a class for clones that have expanded.

D: NA; size: few; length: 13; V: TRBV12-3/TRBV12-4; J: TRBJ1-2; CDR3: CASRPVLGSGYTF; DNA: TGTGCCAGCAGGCCAGTGTTGGGTTCCGGCTACACCTTC
D: TRBD2; size: NA; length: 15; V: TRBV2; J: TRBJ2-1; CDR3: CASSATGGGYNEQFF; DNA: TGTGCCAGCAGTGCAACGGGAGGCGGGTACAATGAGCAGTTCTTC
D: TRBD2; size: few; length: 14; V: TRBV11-1; J: TRBJ2-5; CDR3: CASSLARTSVTQYF; DNA: TGTGCCAGCAGCTTAGCGAGGACTAGCGTGACCCAGTACTTC
D: TRBD2; size: NA; length: 15; V: TRBV20-1; J: TRBJ2-7; CDR3: CSADFGTSGRYEQYF; DNA: TGCAGTGCAGACTTCGGGACTAGCGGGAGGTACGAGCAGTACTTC
D: NA; size: few; length: 12; V: TRBV12-3/TRBV12-4; J: TRBJ1-1; CDR3: CASSPTPTEAFF; DNA: TGTGCCAGCAGCCCAACACCCACTGAAGCTTTCTTT
D: TRBD2; size: NA; length: 15; V: TRBV10-3; J: TRBJ2-7; CDR3: CAISDAGDSGYEQYF; DNA: TGTGCCATCAGTGACGCGGGAGACAGCGGCTACGAGCAGTACTTC
D: TRBD2; size: NA; length: 14; V: TRBV29-1; J: TRBJ2-6; CDR3: CSVVGGTGANVLTF; DNA: TGCAGCGTTGTGGGGGGGACCGGGGCCAACGTCCTGACTTTC
D: NA; size: NA; length: 15; V: TRBV20-1; J: TRBJ2-1; CDR3: CSARSLFHTYNEQFF; DNA: TGCAGTGCTAGAAGCCTGTTCCATACCTACAATGAGCAGTTCTTC
D: NA; size: NA; length: 11; V: TRBV6-1; J: TRBJ2-1; CDR3: CAGAVESEQFF; DNA: TGTGCCGGCGCGGTTGAGAGTGAGCAGTTCTTC
D: TRBD1; size: few; length: 16; V: TRBV5-1; J: TRBJ2-3; CDR3: CASSLEGQAVTDTQYF; DNA: TGCGCCAGCAGCTTGGAGGGACAGGCGGTGACAGATACGCAGTATTTT
D: NA; size: NA; length: 11; V: TRBV11-2; J: TRBJ2-5; CDR3: CASSPFETQYF; DNA: TGTGCCAGCAGCCCGTTCGAGACCCAGTACTTC
D: NA; size: few; length: 17; V: TRBV28; J: TRBJ2-7; CDR3: CASSLSVGGPFPYEQYF; DNA: TGTGCCAGCAGTTTGAGTGTGGGGGGGCCATTCCCCTACGAGCAGTACTTC
D: NA; size: NA; length: 10; V: TRBV5-1; J: TRBJ2-7; CDR3: CASSPGGQYF; DNA: TGCGCCAGCAGCCCGGGTGGACAGTACTTC
D: NA; size: NA; length: 18; V: TRBV11-1; J: TRBJ1-1; CDR3: CASSLDPGFRPLRTEAFF; DNA: TGTGCCAGCAGCTTAGACCCAGGATTCAGGCCTTTGAGGACTGAAGCTTTCTTT
D: TRBD2; size: many; length: 17; V: TRBV11-2; J: TRBJ2-7; CDR3: CASSLVAAREWGYEQYF; DNA: TGTGCCAGCAGCTTAGTGGCCGCGCGGGAGTGGGGTTACGAGCAGTACTTC
D: NA; size: few; length: 16; V: TRBV7-9; J: TRBJ2-1; CDR3: CASSFDLRSLYNEQFF; DNA: TGTGCCAGCAGCTTCGACCTCCGTAGTTTATACAATGAGCAGTTCTTC
D: TRBD1; size: once; length: 16; V: TRBV7-9; J: TRBJ2-7; CDR3: CANSLMGQGTKDEQYF; DNA: TGTGCCAACAGCTTAATGGGACAGGGGACGAAGGACGAGCAGTACTTC
D: NA; size: many; length: 15; V: TRBV12-3/TRBV12-4; J: TRBJ1-5; CDR3: CASSPSNRGLQPQHF; DNA: TGTGCCAGCAGCCCGTCCAATAGGGGATTGCAGCCCCAGCATTTT
D: NA; size: many; length: 16; V: TRBV5-1; J: TRBJ2-1; CDR3: CASSLVGSRGDNEQFF; DNA: TGCGCCAGCAGCTTGGTCGGATCCAGGGGGGACAATGAGCAGTTCTTC
D: NA; size: NA; length: 17; V: TRBV3-1; J: TRBJ1-5; CDR3: CASSPRPPGVGNQPQHF; DNA: TGTGCCAGCAGCCCTCGGCCCCCGGGGGTAGGGAATCAGCCCCAGCATTTT
D: NA; size: NA; length: 15; V: TRBV4-2; J: TRBJ1-4; CDR3: CASSQDQRGREKLFF; DNA: TGTGCCAGCAGCCAAGATCAGAGGGGTAGAGAAAAACTGTTTTTT
D: TRBD2; size: few; length: 14; V: TRBV10-3; J: TRBJ2-1; CDR3: CAISQAGGRYEQFF; DNA: TGTGCCATCAGTCAAGCGGGGGGGAGGTATGAGCAGTTCTTC
D: NA; size: few; length: 14; V: TRBV12-3/TRBV12-4; J: TRBJ1-1; CDR3: CASSLVDRGTEAFF; DNA: TGTGCCAGCAGTTTAGTCGACCGGGGCACTGAAGCTTTCTTT
D: NA; size: few; length: 15; V: TRBV7-9; J: TRBJ1-1; CDR3: CASSSRTLVNTEAFF; DNA: TGTGCCAGCAGCTCAAGGACTCTAGTGAACACTGAAGCTTTCTTT
D: TRBD2; size: NA; length: 15; V: TRBV10-3; J: TRBJ2-7; CDR3: CAISEEREGLTEQYF; DNA: TGTGCCATCAGTGAGGAGCGGGAGGGCCTAACCGAGCAGTACTTC
D: NA; size: few; length: 15; V: TRBV4-1; J: TRBJ2-1; CDR3: CASSQPTLEIYEQFF; DNA: TGCGCCAGCAGCCAACCAACCCTGGAAATCTATGAGCAGTTCTTC
D: TRBD2; size: many; length: 14; V: TRBV7-2; J: TRBJ2-7; CDR3: CASSLDGRGGEQYF; DNA: TGTGCCAGCAGCTTAGACGGGAGGGGGGGCGAGCAGTACTTC
D: TRBD1; size: NA; length: 14; V: TRBV5-1; J: TRBJ1-1; CDR3: CASSGQGVLTEAFF; DNA: TGCGCCAGCAGCGGACAGGGGGTCCTCACTGAAGCTTTCTTT
D: TRBD2; size: NA; length: 16; V: TRBV7-9; J: TRBJ2-5; CDR3: CASSLEIAGGRETQYF; DNA: TGTGCCAGCAGCTTAGAGATCGCGGGAGGGAGAGAGACCCAGTACTTC
D: NA; size: NA; length: 16; V: TRBV18; J: TRBJ2-5; CDR3: CASSPPSAKYQETQYF; DNA: TGTGCCAGCTCACCACCGTCGGCAAAATACCAAGAGACCCAGTACTTC
D: TRBD2; size: few; length: 14; V: TRBV20-1; J: TRBJ2-5; CDR3: CSAREGSGKVTQYF; DNA: TGCAGTGCTAGAGAGGGTAGCGGGAAGGTGACCCAGTACTTC
D: NA; size: NA; length: 13; V: TRBV6-6; J: TRBJ1-1; CDR3: CASSYSLRTEAFF; DNA: TGTGCCAGCAGTTACTCGCTCAGGACTGAAGCTTTCTTT
D: NA; size: few; length: 14; V: TRBV3-1; J: TRBJ1-4; CDR3: CASRQAGVNEKLFF; DNA: TGTGCCAGCAGGCAGGCCGGTGTCAATGAAAAACTGTTTTTT
D: NA; size: many; length: 15; V: TRBV12-3/TRBV12-4; J: TRBJ1-1; CDR3: CASSLGAGANTEAFF; DNA: TGTGCCAGCAGCCTGGGGGCCGGGGCAAACACTGAAGCTTTCTTT
D: NA; size: NA; length: 13; V: TRBV4-3; J: TRBJ2-7; CDR3: CASSQEPGSEQYF; DNA: TGCGCCAGCAGCCAAGAACCAGGGAGCGAGCAGTACTTC
D: TRBD2; size: few; length: 16; V: TRBV10-3; J: TRBJ2-3; CDR3: CAISEPGTSTTDTQYF; DNA: TGTGCCATCAGTGAGCCCGGGACTAGCACCACAGATACGCAGTATTTT
D: TRBD2; size: NA; length: 14; V: TRBV5-1; J: TRBJ2-1; CDR3: CASSPSGSYDEQFF; DNA: TGCGCCAGCAGCCCTAGCGGGAGTTATGATGAGCAGTTCTTC
D: TRBD1; size: few; length: 13; V: TRBV12-3/TRBV12-4; J: TRBJ2-7; CDR3: CASTTGGPYEQYF; DNA: TGTGCCAGCACGACAGGGGGACCCTACGAGCAGTACTTC
D: NA; size: NA; length: 15; V: TRBV3-1; J: TRBJ1-2; CDR3: CASSPTFGGNYGYTF; DNA: TGTGCCAGCAGCCCAACCTTCGGCGGCAACTATGGCTACACCTTC
D: NA; size: few; length: 12; V: TRBV20-1; J: TRBJ1-2; CDR3: CSAREQLFGYTF; DNA: TGCAGTGCTAGAGAACAGTTATTCGGCTACACCTTC
D: NA; size: few; length: 13; V: TRBV6-2/TRBV6-3; J: TRBJ1-1; CDR3: CASSYSYETEAFF; DNA: TGTGCCAGCAGTTACTCGTATGAGACTGAAGCTTTCTTT
D: NA; size: few; length: 15; V: TRBV7-2; J: TRBJ1-2; CDR3: CASSSRTDIGYGYTF; DNA: TGTGCCAGCAGCTCCCGGACAGATATCGGCTATGGCTACACCTTC
D: TRBD1; size: NA; length: 14; V: TRBV20-1; J: TRBJ2-3; CDR3: CSASIWTGTDTQYF; DNA: TGCAGTGCCTCGATTTGGACAGGGACCGATACGCAGTATTTT
D: TRBD1; size: few; length: 18; V: TRBV11-1; J: TRBJ2-4; CDR3: CASSLGTGAREAKNIQYF; DNA: TGTGCCAGCAGCTTGGGGACAGGGGCGAGGGAAGCCAAAAACATTCAGTACTTC